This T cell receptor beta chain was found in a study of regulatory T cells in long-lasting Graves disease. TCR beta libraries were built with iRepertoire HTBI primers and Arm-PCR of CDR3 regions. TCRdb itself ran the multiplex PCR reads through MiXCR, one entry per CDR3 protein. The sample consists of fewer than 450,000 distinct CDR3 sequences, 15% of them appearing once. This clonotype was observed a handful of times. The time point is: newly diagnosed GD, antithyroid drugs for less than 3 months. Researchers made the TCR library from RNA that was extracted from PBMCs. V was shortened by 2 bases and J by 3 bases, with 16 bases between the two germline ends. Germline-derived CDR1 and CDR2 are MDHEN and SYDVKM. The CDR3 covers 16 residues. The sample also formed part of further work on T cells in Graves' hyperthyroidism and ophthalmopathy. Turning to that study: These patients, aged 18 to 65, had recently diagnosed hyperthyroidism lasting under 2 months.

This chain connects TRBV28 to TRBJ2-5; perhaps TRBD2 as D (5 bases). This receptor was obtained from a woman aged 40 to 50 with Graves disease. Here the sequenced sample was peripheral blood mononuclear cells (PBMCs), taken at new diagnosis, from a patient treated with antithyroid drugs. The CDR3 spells CASSLRQEAFEETQYF. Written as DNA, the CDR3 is TGTGCCAGCAGTTTACGCCAGGAGGCGTTTGAAGAGACCCAGTACTTC. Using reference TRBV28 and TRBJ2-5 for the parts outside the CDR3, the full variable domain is DVKVTQSSRYLVKRTGEKVFLECVQDMDHENMFWYRQDPGLGLRLIYFSYDVKMKEKGDIPEGYSVSREKKERFSLILESASTNQTSMYLCASSLRQEAFEETQYFGPGTRLLVL.